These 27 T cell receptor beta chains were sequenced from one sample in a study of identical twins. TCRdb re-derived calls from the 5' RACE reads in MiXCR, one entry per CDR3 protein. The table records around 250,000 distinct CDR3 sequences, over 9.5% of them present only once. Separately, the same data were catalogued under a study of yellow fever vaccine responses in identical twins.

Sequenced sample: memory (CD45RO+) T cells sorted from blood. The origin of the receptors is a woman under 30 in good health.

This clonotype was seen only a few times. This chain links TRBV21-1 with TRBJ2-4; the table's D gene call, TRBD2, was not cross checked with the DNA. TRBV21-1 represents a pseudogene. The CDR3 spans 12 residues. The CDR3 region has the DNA TGTGCCAGCAGCAAAGAGGACTACCCCGCGTACTTC. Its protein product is CASSKEDYPAYF.

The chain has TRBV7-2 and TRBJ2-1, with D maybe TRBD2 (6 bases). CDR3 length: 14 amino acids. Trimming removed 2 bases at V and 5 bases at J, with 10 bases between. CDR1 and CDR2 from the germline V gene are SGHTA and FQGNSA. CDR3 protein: CASSLLLAHNEQFF. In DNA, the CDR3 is TGTGCCAGCAGCTTACTCCTAGCGCACAATGAGCAGTTCTTC.

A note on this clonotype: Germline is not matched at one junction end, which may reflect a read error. The CDR3 region has the DNA TGTGCCACCAGTTACGACAGTAATAACTCTGGAAACACCATATATTTT. Translated, it gives CATSYDSNNSGNTIYF. The chain links TRBV6-5 to TRBJ1-3, with a possible D match to TRBD1 (5 bases). Germline loops: CDR1 MNHEY, CDR2 SVGAGI. This CDR3 is 16 amino acids long.

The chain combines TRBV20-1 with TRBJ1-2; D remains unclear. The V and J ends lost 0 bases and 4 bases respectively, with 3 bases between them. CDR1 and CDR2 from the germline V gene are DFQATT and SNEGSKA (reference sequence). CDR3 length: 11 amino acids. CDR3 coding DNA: TGCAGTGCTAGAGATCGCTATGGCTACACCTTC. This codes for CSARDRYGYTF.

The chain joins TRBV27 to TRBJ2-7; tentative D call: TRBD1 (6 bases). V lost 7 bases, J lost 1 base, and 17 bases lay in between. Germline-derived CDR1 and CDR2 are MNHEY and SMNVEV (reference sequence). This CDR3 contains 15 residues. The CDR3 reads CASKRQAYQSYEQYF. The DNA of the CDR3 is TGTGCCAGCAAAAGACAGGCCTACCAGTCCTACGAGCAGTACTTC.

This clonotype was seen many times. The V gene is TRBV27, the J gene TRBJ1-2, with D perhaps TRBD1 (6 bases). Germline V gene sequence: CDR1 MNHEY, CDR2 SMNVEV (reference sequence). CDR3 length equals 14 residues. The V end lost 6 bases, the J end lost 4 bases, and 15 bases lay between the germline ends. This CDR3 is CASSRTGGIYGYTF. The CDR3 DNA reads TGTGCCAGCAGCCGAACGGGGGGCATCTATGGCTACACCTTC.

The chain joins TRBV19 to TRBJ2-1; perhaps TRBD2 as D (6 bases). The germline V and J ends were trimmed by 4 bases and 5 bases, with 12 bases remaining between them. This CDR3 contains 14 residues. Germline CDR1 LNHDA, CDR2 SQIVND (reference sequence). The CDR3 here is CASSTGGENNEQFF. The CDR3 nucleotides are TGTGCCAGTAGTACTGGCGGGGAGAACAATGAGCAGTTCTTC.

For the CDR3, the DNA is TGTGCCAGCAGTGAAAGAACAGGGAGTCTCCATGAGCAGTTCTTC. Its translation is CASSERTGSLHEQFF. This chain joins TRBV6-1 and TRBJ2-1; possible D gene TRBD1, 6 bases. V was cut by 2 bases and J by 8 bases, with 16 bases left in between. CDR1 is MNHNS and CDR2 is SASEGT in the germline V gene. The length of the CDR3 is 15 residues.

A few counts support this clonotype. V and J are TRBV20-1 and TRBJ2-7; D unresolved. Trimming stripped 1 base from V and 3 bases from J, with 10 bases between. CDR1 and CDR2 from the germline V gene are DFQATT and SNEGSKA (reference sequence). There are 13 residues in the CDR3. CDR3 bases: TGCAGTGCTAGAGGACCAACGGACTACGAGCAGTACTTC. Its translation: CSARGPTDYEQYF.

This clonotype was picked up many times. Written as DNA, the CDR3 is TGTGCCAGCAGCCAAGAGAGGCGGGGGGCAGCGGATACGCAGTATTTT. Translated: CASSQERRGAADTQYF. This sequence joins TRBV4-2 and TRBJ2-3; 8 bases are shared with TRBD2. CDR1 and CDR2 from the germline V gene are LGHNA and YNFKEQ. Trimming removed 0 bases from V and 6 bases from J; junction bases left unmatched: 8. The CDR3 extends over 16 amino acids.

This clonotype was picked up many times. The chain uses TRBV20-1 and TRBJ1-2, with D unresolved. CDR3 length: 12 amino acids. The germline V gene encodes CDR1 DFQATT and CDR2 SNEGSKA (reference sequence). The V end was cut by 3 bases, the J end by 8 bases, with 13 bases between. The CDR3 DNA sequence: TGCAGTGCTAGTAGTAGGGAATCCGGCTACACCTTC. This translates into CSASSRESGYTF.

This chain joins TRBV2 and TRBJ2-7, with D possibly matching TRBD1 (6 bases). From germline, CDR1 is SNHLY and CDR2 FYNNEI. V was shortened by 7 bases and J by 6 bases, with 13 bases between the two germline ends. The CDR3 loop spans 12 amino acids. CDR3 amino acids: CASNRDRSEQYF. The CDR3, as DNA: TGTGCCAGCAACAGAGACAGGAGCGAGCAGTACTTC.

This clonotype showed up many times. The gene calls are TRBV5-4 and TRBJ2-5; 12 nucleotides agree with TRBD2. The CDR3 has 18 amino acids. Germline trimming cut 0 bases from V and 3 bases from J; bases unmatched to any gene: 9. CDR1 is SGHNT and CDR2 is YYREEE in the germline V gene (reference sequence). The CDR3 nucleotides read TGTGCCAGCAGCTTGGGACCGGGGCTAGCGGGAGGGGAAGAGACCCAGTACTTC. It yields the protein CASSLGPGLAGGEETQYF.

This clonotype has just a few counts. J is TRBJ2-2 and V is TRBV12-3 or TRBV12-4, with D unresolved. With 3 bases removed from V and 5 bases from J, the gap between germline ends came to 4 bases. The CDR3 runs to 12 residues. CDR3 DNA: TGTGCCAGCAGTTTCCGAACCGGGGAGCTGTTTTTT. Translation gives CASSFRTGELFF.

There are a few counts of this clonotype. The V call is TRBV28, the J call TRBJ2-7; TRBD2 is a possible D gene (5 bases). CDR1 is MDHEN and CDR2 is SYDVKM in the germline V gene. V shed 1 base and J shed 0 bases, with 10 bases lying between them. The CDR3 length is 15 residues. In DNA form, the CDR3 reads TGTGCCAGCAGTTTATTCGCGGCGGGCTCCTACGAGCAGTACTTC. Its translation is CASSLFAAGSYEQYF. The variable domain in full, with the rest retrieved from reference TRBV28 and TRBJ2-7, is DVKVTQSSRYLVKRTGEKVFLECVQDMDHENMFWYRQDPGLGLRLIYFSYDVKMKEKGDIPEGYSVSREKKERFSLILESASTNQTSMYLCASSLFAAGSYEQYFGPGTRLTVT.

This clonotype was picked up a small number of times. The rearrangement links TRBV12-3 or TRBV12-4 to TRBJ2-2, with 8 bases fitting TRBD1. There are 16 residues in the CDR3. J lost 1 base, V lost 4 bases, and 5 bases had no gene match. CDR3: CASSSRTGQNTGELFF. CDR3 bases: TGTGCCAGCAGTTCGCGGACAGGGCAGAACACCGGGGAGCTGTTTTTT.

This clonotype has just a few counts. The CDR3 loop reads CASSIGQGRQETQYF. In DNA, the CDR3 is TGTGCCAGCAGTATCGGACAGGGAAGACAAGAGACCCAGTACTTC. The chain recombines TRBV12-3 or TRBV12-4 with TRBJ2-5; 8 bases match TRBD1. The CDR3 runs to 15 residues. J gave up 2 bases and V 5 bases, and 7 bases lay outside the gene matches.

The CDR3 region is CASSLSRGTGAYEQYF. CDR3 sequence (DNA): TGCGCCAGCAGCCTGTCGAGGGGGACAGGGGCCTACGAGCAGTACTTC. This sequence joins TRBV5-1 and TRBJ2-7, with 10 bases identical to TRBD1. The junction had 9 bases not matched to a gene; V was cut back by 4 bases and J by 2 bases. From germline, CDR1 is SGHRS and CDR2 YFSETQ. CDR3 length: 16 residues.

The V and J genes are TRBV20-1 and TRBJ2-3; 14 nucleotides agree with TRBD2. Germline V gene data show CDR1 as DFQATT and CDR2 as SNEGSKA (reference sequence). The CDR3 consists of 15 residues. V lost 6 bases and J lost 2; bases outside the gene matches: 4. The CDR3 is CSAGTSGGLTDTQYF. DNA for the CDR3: TGCAGTGCCGGGACTAGCGGGGGACTCACAGATACGCAGTATTTT.

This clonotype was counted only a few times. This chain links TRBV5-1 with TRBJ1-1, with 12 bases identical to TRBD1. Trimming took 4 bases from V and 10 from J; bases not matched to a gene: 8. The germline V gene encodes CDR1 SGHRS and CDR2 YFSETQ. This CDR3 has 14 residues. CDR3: CASSLPGQGATAFF. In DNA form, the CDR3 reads TGCGCCAGCAGCCTGCCGGGACAGGGGGCAACAGCTTTCTTT.

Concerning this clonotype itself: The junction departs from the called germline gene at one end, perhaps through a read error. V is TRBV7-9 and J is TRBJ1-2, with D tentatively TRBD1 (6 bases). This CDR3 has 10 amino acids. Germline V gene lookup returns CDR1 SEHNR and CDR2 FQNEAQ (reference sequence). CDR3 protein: CASSEDRPHF. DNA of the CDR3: TGTGCCAGCAGCGAAGACAGGCCCCACTTC.

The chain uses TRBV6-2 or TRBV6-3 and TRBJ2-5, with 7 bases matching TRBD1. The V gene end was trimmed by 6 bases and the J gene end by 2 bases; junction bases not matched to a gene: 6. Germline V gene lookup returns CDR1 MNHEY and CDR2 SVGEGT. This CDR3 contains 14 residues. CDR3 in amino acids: CASRTPGQQETQYF. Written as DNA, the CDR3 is TGTGCCAGCAGGACCCCGGGACAGCAAGAGACCCAGTACTTC.

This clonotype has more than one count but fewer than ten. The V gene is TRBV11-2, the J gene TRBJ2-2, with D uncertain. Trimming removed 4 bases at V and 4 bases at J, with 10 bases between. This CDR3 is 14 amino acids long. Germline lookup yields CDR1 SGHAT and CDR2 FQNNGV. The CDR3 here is CASSSRSGTGELFF. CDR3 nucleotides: TGTGCCAGCAGCTCCCGATCTGGCACCGGGGAGCTGTTTTTT.

The CDR3 bases are TGTGCCAGCAGAACCTGGACTAGCGGGGAGACAGATACGCAGTATTTT. Translating gives CASRTWTSGETDTQYF. The rearrangement joins TRBV12-3 or TRBV12-4 to TRBJ2-3; TRBD2 aligns across 12 bases. The junction had 7 bases not matched to a gene; V was cut back by 6 bases and J by 3 bases. The CDR3 loop spans 16 amino acids.

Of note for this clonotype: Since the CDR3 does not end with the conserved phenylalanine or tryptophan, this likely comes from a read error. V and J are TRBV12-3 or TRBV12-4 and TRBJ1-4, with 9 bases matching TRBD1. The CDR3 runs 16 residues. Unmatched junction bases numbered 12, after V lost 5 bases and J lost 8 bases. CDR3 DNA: TGTGCCAGCAGTCCTCGGACAGGGGCGCAGTCGGAAAAACTGTTTCTT. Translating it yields CASSPRTGAQSEKLFL.

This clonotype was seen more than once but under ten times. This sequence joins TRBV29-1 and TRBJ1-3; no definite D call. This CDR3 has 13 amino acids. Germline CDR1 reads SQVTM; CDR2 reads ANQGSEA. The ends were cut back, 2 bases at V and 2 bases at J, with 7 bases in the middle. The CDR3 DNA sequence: TGCAGCGTTGAATCCGTGACTGGAAACACCATATATTTT. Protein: CSVESVTGNTIYF.

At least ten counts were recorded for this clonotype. This CDR3 is CSARQAGTGAGELFF. The CDR3, as DNA: TGCAGTGCTAGGCAGGCAGGAACCGGCGCCGGGGAGCTGTTTTTT. The J gene is TRBJ2-2, the V gene TRBV20-1, with D uncertain. The CDR3 has 15 amino acids. V gave up 3 bases and J gave up 6 bases, with 17 bases separating them. CDR1 and CDR2 from the germline V gene are DFQATT and SNEGSKA (reference sequence).